Following are 9 T cell receptor beta chains from one sample sequenced in a study of T cell repertoires in cytomegalovirus infection. Antigens of these TCRs are unknown. TCRdb itself ran the reads through MiXCR, one entry per CDR3 protein. The sample records approximately 390,000 distinct CDR3 sequences, roughly 34% being singletons. The sequenced sample was cultured PBMCs, obtained from culture after CMV antigen stimulation. The receptors come from a human donor in good health (CMV status not recorded). Some clones in this sample may be carry-over from other donors' samples.

The sample holds many counts of this clonotype. V gene TRBV7-8 combines with J gene TRBJ2-3; 13 bases agree with TRBD2. The CDR3 spans 19 residues. Germline V lookup: CDR1 SGHVS, CDR2 FQNEAQ. Unmatched junction bases numbered 7, after V lost 1 base and J lost 0 bases. The CDR3 loop is CASSLEGLGLAGSTDTQYF. The CDR3 DNA reads as TGTGCCAGCAGCTTAGAAGGGCTGGGACTAGCGGGAAGCACAGATACGCAGTATTTT. The full variable domain, rest sourced from reference TRBV7-8 and TRBJ2-3, is GAGVSQSPRYKVAKRGQDVALRCDPISGHVSLFWYQQALGQGPEFLTYFQNEAQLDKSGLPSDRFFAERPEGSVSTLKIQRTQQEDSAVYLCASSLEGLGLAGSTDTQYFGPGTRLTVL.

The chain uses TRBV19 and TRBJ1-5; D perhaps matches TRBD1 (5 bases). The germline gives CDR1 LNHDA, CDR2 SQIVND (reference sequence). This CDR3 spans 15 amino acids. The V end was cut by 9 bases, the J end by 0 bases, with 15 bases between. CDR3 sequence: CASRQRAFSNQPQHF. The CDR3 DNA follows: TGTGCCAGCCGACAGAGAGCTTTTAGCAATCAGCCCCAGCATTTT.

J is TRBJ1-3 and V is TRBV6-5, with D hard to call. The CDR3 consists of 18 residues. The germline V gene has CDR1 MNHEY and CDR2 SVGAGI. V gave up 8 bases and J gave up 0 bases, with 23 bases separating them. For the CDR3, the DNA is TGTGCCAGCCATAACCCGCGGACCGCTTTAAGCTCTGGAAACACCATATATTTT. Encoded protein: CASHNPRTALSSGNTIYF.

The chain uses TRBV5-6 and TRBJ2-1; D gene uncertain. The CDR3 is 15 amino acids. Germline V gives CDR1 SGHDT, CDR2 YYEEEE. Trimming took off 2 bases at V and 0 bases at J, with 9 bases between the two ends. CDR3 nucleotides: TGTGCCAGCAGCTTTTTGTCGAGCTCCTACAATGAGCAGTTCTTC. Translated, it gives CASSFLSSSYNEQFF. The full variable domain, in which reference TRBV5-6 and TRBJ2-1 provide the parts outside the CDR3, is DAGVTQSPTHLIKTRGQQVTLRCSPKSGHDTVSWYQQALGQGPQFIFQYYEEEERQRGNFPDRFSGHQFPNYSSELNVNALLLGDSALYLCASSFLSSSYNEQFFGPGTRLTVL.

This chain connects TRBV4-1 to TRBJ1-5, with a possible D match to TRBD1 (5 bases). Germline CDR1 reads MGHRA; CDR2 reads YSYEKL. V was cut by 0 bases and J by 6 bases, with 12 bases left in between. CDR3 size: 15 residues. The CDR3 DNA follows: TGCGCCAGCAGCCAAGATGGGGCATGGGGTCAGCCCCAGCATTTT. This translates into CASSQDGAWGQPQHF.

V usage is TRBV4-3 and J usage is TRBJ1-6; D unclear. Germline V gene lookup returns CDR1 LGHNA and CDR2 YSLEER. V was cut by 0 bases and J by 14 bases, with 14 bases left in between. This CDR3 has 14 amino acids. The CDR3 DNA reads as TGCGCCAGCAGCCAAGAGGTTGGTCATTGGGCCCTCCACTTT. It is translated as CASSQEVGHWALHF.

V and J are TRBV2 and TRBJ1-1; a possible D gene is TRBD1 (6 bases). V was pared by 8 bases and J by 1 base, with 23 bases between. Germline CDR1 reads SNHLY; CDR2 reads FYNNEI. This CDR3 is built from 17 residues. CDR3 residues: CASRRSRDYRENTEAFF. The CDR3 bases are TGTGCCAGCCGCCGCAGTCGGGATTACAGGGAGAACACTGAAGCTTTCTTT. The full variable domain, completed using reference TRBV2 and TRBJ1-1, is EPEVTQTPSHQVTQMGQEVILRCVPISNHLYFYWYRQILGQKVEFLVSFYNNEISEKSEIFDDQFSVERPDGSNFTLKIRSTKLEDSAMYFCASRRSRDYRENTEAFFGQGTRLTVV.

V gene TRBV20-1 combines with J gene TRBJ2-3; TRBD2 matches at 8 bases. CDR1 DFQATT and CDR2 SNEGSKA come from the germline V gene (reference sequence). The CDR3 is 15 residues long. With 0 bases clipped from V and 3 bases from J, the junction kept 5 bases outside the gene matches. CDR3 nucleotide sequence: TGCAGTGCTAGAGATTGGAGCGGGAGAACAGATACGCAGTATTTT. Its protein is CSARDWSGRTDTQYF.

This chain uses TRBV6-1 with TRBJ2-3, with D maybe TRBD2 (6 bases). The CDR3 is made up of 19 amino acids. Germline V gives CDR1 MNHNS, CDR2 SASEGT. The germline V and J ends were trimmed by 2 bases and 6 bases, with 27 bases remaining between them. As DNA, the CDR3 is TGTGCCAGCAGTGAATCCGCCCTTTGGGGGGATCTTTCGGGGGATACGCAGTATTTT. The encoded protein is CASSESALWGDLSGDTQYF.